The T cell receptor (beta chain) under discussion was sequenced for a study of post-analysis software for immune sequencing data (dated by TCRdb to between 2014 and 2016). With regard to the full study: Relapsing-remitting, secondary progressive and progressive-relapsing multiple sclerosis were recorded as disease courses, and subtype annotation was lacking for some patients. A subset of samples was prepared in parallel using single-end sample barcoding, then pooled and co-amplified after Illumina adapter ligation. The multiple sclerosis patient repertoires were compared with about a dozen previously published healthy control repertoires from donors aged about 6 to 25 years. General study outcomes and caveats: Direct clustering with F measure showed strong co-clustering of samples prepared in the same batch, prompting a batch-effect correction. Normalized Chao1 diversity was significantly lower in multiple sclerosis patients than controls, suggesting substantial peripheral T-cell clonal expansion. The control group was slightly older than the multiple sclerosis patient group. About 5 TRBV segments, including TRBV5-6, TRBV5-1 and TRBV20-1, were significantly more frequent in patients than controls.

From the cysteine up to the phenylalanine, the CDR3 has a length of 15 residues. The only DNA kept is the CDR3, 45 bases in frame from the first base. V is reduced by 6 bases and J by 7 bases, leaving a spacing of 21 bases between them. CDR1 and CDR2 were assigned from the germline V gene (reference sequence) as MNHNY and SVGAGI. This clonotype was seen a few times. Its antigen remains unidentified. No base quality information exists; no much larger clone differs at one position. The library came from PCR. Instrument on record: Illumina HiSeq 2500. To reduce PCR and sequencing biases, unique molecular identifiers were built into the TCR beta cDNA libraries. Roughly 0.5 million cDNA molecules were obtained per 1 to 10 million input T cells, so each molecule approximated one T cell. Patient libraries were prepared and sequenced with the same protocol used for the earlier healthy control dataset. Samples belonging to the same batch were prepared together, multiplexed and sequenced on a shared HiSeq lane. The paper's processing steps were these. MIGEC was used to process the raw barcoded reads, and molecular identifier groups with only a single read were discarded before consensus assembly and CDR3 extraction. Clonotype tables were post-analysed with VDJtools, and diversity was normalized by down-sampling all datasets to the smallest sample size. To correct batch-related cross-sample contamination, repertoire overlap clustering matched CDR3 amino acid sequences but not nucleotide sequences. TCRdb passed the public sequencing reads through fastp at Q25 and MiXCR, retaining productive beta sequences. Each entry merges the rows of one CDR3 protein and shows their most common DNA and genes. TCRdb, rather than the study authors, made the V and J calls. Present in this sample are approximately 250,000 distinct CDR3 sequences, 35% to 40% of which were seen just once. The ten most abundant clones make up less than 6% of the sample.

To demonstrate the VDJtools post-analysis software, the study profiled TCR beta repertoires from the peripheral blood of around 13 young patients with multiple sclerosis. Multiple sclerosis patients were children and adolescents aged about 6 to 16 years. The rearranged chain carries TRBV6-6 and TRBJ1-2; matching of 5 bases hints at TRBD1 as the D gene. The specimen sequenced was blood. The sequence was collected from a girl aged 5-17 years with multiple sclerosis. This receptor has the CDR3 CASSPLTMGDGGYTF. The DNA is TGTGCCAGCAGCCCACTTACAATGGGGGACGGTGGCTACACCTTC.